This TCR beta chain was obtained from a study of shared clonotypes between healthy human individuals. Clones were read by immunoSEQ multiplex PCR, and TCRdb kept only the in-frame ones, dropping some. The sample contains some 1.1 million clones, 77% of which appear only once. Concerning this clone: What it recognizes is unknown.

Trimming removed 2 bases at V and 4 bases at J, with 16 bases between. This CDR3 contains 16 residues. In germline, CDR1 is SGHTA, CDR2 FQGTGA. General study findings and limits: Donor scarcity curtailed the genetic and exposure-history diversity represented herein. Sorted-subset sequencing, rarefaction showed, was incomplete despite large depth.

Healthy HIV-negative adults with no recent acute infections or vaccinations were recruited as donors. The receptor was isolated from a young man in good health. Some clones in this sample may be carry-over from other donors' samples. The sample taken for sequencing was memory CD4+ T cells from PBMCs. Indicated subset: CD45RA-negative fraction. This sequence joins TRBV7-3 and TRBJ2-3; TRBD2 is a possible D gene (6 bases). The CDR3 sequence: CASSLRVTPGADTQYF. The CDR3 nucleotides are TGTGCCAGCAGCTTACGAGTCACGCCGGGGGCAGATACGCAGTATTTT.